Below are 22 T cell receptor beta chains sequenced from a single sample in a study of OX40 agonist ivuxolimab in advanced cancers. Only in-frame clones appear in the TCRdb table, and some are missing; sequencing was by immunoSEQ multiplex PCR. The profile covers roughly 15,000 clones, with approximately 77% appearing a single time and 36% taken by the ten largest. This sample comprised CD4+ or CD8+ T cells sorted from blood, obtained in a trial of the OX40 agonist ivuxolimab. The receptors come from an adult with an advanced solid tumor such as melanoma, head and neck, liver or kidney cancer.

The count of this clone is one. The chain has TRBV27 and TRBJ2-7; D gene uncertain. This CDR3 is 14 amino acids long. From germline, CDR1 is MNHEY and CDR2 SMNVEV (reference sequence). The V end was cut by 1 base, the J end by 0 bases, with 7 bases between. Written as DNA, the CDR3 is TGTGCCAGCAGTTTATTTGCGAGCTCCTACGAGCAGTACTTC. The encoded protein is CASSLFASSYEQYF.

This clone has a single count. The V gene is TRBV9, the J gene TRBJ1-2; D remains unclear. The CDR3 is made up of 10 amino acids. The germline gives CDR1 SGDLS, CDR2 YYNGEE. Trimming took off 3 bases at V and 12 bases at J, with 9 bases between the two ends. For the CDR3, the DNA is TGTGCCAGCAGCGCTCCCCCGCACACCTTC. Protein product: CASSAPPHTF.

The chain links TRBV19 to TRBJ2-7; the D gene is possibly TRBD1 (6 bases). Looked up from germline, CDR1 is LNHDA and CDR2 is SQIVND (reference sequence). CDR3 length: 13 amino acids. The ends were cut back, 4 bases at V and 5 bases at J, with 12 bases in the middle. The DNA of the CDR3 is TGTGCCAGTAGTACTTCTGACAGGCACGAGCAGTACTTC. Protein: CASSTSDRHEQYF.

The rearrangement joins TRBV14 to TRBJ1-1; TRBD1 matches at 8 bases. Trimming cost V 2 bases and J 3 bases; bases outside gene matches: 11. Germline V gene data show CDR1 as SGHDN and CDR2 as FVKESK. CDR3 size: 17 residues. CDR3 loop: CASSQRGTGPRDTEAFF. CDR3 nucleotides: TGTGCCAGCAGCCAAAGGGGGACAGGACCCAGGGACACTGAAGCTTTCTTT.

The V and J genes are TRBV9 and TRBJ1-4, with D tentatively TRBD1 (6 bases). CDR1 is SGDLS and CDR2 is YYNGEE in the germline V gene. The CDR3 is 16 amino acids. Trimming removed 0 bases from V and 0 bases from J, with 9 bases in between. CDR3 in amino acids: CASSVGTEATNEKLFF. CDR3 nucleotides: TGTGCCAGCAGCGTAGGGACAGAAGCAACTAATGAAAAACTGTTTTTT. The entire variable domain, with the rest obtained from reference TRBV9 and TRBJ1-4, is as follows: DSGVTQTPKHLITATGQRVTLRCSPRSGDLSVYWYQQSLDQGLQFLIQYYNGEERAKGNILERFSAQQFPDLHSELNLSSLELGDSALYFCASSVGTEATNEKLFFGSGTQLSVL.

This clone occurred once. The rearrangement uses TRBV5-4 and TRBJ2-1; 8 bases align to TRBD2. V lost 4 bases, J lost 10 bases, and 7 bases stayed unmatched. The CDR3 is 13 residues long. Germline CDR1 is SGHNT and CDR2 is YYREEE (reference sequence). The CDR3 coding sequence is TGTGCCAGCAGCCTTCCTACTAGCGGCGAGCAGTTCTTC. It specifies CASSLPTSGEQFF.

This clone showed up just a few times. The chain links TRBV7-9 to TRBJ1-2; tentatively, D is TRBD1 (5 bases). V was cut by 1 base and J by 4 bases, with 13 bases left in between. The CDR3 sequence is 15 residues long. The germline V gene encodes CDR1 SEHNR and CDR2 FQNEAQ (reference sequence). The CDR3 DNA reads TGTGCCAGCAGCTTAGATGGGGCGACGATCTATGGCTACACCTTC. Translating gives CASSLDGATIYGYTF. Drawing the rest from reference TRBV7-9 and TRBJ1-2, the complete variable domain is DTGVSQNPRHKITKRGQNVTFRCDPISEHNRLYWYRQTLGQGPEFLTYFQNEAQLEKSRLLSDRFSAERPKGSFSTLEIQRTEQGDSAMYLCASSLDGATIYGYTFGSGTRLTVV.

The chain joins TRBV27 to TRBJ2-1, with 7 bases fitting TRBD2. This CDR3 region has 13 residues. CDR1 is MNHEY, CDR2 SMNVEV, per germline (reference sequence). The V gene end was trimmed by 3 bases and the J gene end by 7 bases; junction bases not matched to a gene: 3. CDR3 nucleotide sequence: TGTGCCAGCAGTTTTGGCGGGGGAAATGAGCAGTTCTTC. This sequence encodes CASSFGGGNEQFF.

This clone was recorded a few times. The chain employs TRBV6-5 and TRBJ2-2; D is unclear. With 7 bases removed from V and 7 bases from J, the gap between germline ends came to 10 bases. The CDR3 is made up of 12 amino acids. The germline V gene has CDR1 MNHEY and CDR2 SVGAGI. In DNA, the CDR3 is TGTGCCAGCAAATGGGCGGTCGGGGAGCTGTTTTTT. Translated: CASKWAVGELFF.

The CDR3, as DNA: TGTGCCAGCAGCCCTCAGATTGGGACAGTCAACACAGATACGCAGTATTTT. As protein: CASSPQIGTVNTDTQYF. The genes are TRBV7-8 and TRBJ2-3, with 7 nucleotides matching TRBD1. The CDR3 totals 17 residues. The junction had 13 bases not matched to a gene; V was cut back by 5 bases and J by 2 bases. Germline loops: CDR1 SGHVS, CDR2 FQNEAQ.

The rearrangement joins TRBV27 to TRBJ2-7, with 9 bases identical to TRBD2. The V gene end was trimmed by 8 bases and the J gene end by 0 bases; junction bases not matched to a gene: 8. Germline V gene sequence: CDR1 MNHEY, CDR2 SMNVEV (reference sequence). This CDR3 has 15 residues. The CDR3 spells CASRWGSGSSYEQYF. The CDR3 region has the DNA TGTGCCAGCCGTTGGGGTAGCGGGAGCTCCTACGAGCAGTACTTC.

The gene calls are TRBV7-6 and TRBJ2-3; the D gene is possibly TRBD2 (6 bases). Germline V CDR1 and CDR2: SGHVS, FNYEAQ. The CDR3 consists of 14 residues. V lost 0 bases and J 6 bases, leaving 10 bases between the germline ends. CDR3 in amino acids: CASSLASGVDTQYF. For the CDR3, the DNA is TGTGCCAGCAGCTTAGCTAGCGGCGTGGATACGCAGTATTTT.

The chain combines TRBV4-3 with TRBJ1-1; D is uncertain. CDR1 and CDR2 (germline): LGHNA, YSLEER. V shed 3 bases and J shed 4 bases, with 15 bases lying between them. This CDR3 contains 15 residues. The DNA of the CDR3 is TGCGCCAGCAGCCATGAGGCGTTGGAGGGCACTGAAGCTTTCTTT. This sequence encodes CASSHEALEGTEAFF.

The V gene is TRBV19, the J gene TRBJ1-2; D is unresolved. Trimming stripped 5 bases from V and 8 bases from J, with 18 bases between. There are 14 residues in the CDR3. Germline CDR1 reads LNHDA; CDR2 reads SQIVND (reference sequence). The CDR3 coding sequence is TGTGCCAGTAGTTTCCAGGTATGGGAGCACGGCTACACCTTC. Its translation: CASSFQVWEHGYTF.

The chain employs TRBV5-1 and TRBJ2-7, with 7 bases identical to TRBD1. Germline V gene sequence: CDR1 SGHRS, CDR2 YFSETQ. The ends lost 0 bases at V and 1 base at J; junction bases unmatched: 4. The CDR3 runs 15 residues. This CDR3 reads CASSLASQGSYEQYF. CDR3 sequence (DNA): TGCGCCAGCAGCTTGGCCTCACAGGGGTCCTACGAGCAGTACTTC.

V and J are TRBV5-6 and TRBJ2-7, with D uncertain. The germline V gene encodes CDR1 SGHDT and CDR2 YYEEEE. V was shortened by 4 bases and J by 3 bases, with 14 bases between the two germline ends. The CDR3 totals 14 residues. DNA for the CDR3: TGTGCCAGCAGCCCGACTGTGCGGAGCTACGAGCAGTACTTC. It codes for CASSPTVRSYEQYF.

This chain joins TRBV6-5 and TRBJ2-2, with D possibly TRBD2 on 5 matching bases. Trimming took 6 bases from V and 7 from J, leaving 12 bases between them. The CDR3 has 13 residues. The germline V gene has CDR1 MNHEY and CDR2 SVGAGI. CDR3 nucleotide sequence: TGTGCCAGCAGCCCCCTTGAGGGCGGGGAGCTGTTTTTT. Amino acids: CASSPLEGGELFF.

V usage is TRBV5-6 and J usage is TRBJ2-7; D ambiguous. Trimming removed 4 bases from V and 9 bases from J, with 11 bases in between. Germline loops: CDR1 SGHDT, CDR2 YYEEEE. The CDR3 loop spans 11 amino acids. The CDR3 region has the DNA TGTGCCAGCAGCACCGGCCTCGGGCAGTACTTC. This translates into CASSTGLGQYF.

The rearrangement links TRBV7-6 to TRBJ1-2; maybe TRBD1 (5 bases). V was clipped by 1 base and J by 4 bases, with 10 bases between them. Germline V lookup: CDR1 SGHVS, CDR2 FNYEAQ. This CDR3 spans 14 amino acids. CDR3 sequence (DNA): TGTGCCAGCAGCTTAGATCCAGGGCTCTATGGCTACACCTTC. It is translated as CASSLDPGLYGYTF.

This clone was observed once. The genes are TRBV18 and TRBJ1-2; perhaps TRBD1 as D (6 bases). The CDR3 contains 14 residues. With 6 bases removed from V and 1 base from J, the gap between germline ends came to 12 bases. Looked up from germline, CDR1 is KGHSH and CDR2 is LQKENI. The CDR3 loop is CASSPDSDNYGYTF. CDR3 in DNA: TGTGCCAGCTCCCCGGACAGCGATAACTATGGCTACACCTTC.

The CDR3 sequence: CASSLEGTNYGYTF. CDR3 DNA sequence: TGCGCCAGCAGCTTGGAAGGTACTAACTATGGCTACACCTTC. The genes are TRBV5-1 and TRBJ1-2; no firm D call. CDR1 and CDR2 from the germline V gene are SGHRS and YFSETQ. The CDR3 loop spans 14 amino acids. Trimming took 0 bases from V and 0 from J, leaving 6 bases between them.

The J gene is TRBJ1-5, the V gene TRBV27; D is uncertain. The CDR3 has 15 amino acids. Trimming shortened V by 6 bases and J by 0 bases, and 12 bases separated the two germline ends. CDR1 is MNHEY and CDR2 is SMNVEV in the germline V gene (reference sequence). The CDR3 DNA sequence: TGTGCCAGCAGCTACGACGGAAATAGCAATCAGCCCCAGCATTTT. Residues: CASSYDGNSNQPQHF.